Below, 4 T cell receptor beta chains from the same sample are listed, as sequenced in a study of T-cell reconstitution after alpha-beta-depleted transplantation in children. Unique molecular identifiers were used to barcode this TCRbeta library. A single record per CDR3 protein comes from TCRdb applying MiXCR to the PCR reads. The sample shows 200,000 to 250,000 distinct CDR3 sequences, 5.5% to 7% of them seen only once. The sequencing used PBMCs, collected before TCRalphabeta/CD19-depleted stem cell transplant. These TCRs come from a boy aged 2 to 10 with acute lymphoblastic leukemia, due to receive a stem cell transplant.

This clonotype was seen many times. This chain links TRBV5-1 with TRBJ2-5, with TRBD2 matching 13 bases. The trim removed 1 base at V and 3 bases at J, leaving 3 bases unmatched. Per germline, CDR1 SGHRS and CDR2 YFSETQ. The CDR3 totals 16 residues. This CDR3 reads CASSLSTSGGKETQYF. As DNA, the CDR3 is TGCGCCAGCAGCTTGTCGACTAGCGGGGGGAAAGAGACCCAGTACTTC.

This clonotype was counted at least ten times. DNA for the CDR3: TGTGCCAGCAGTATTACTATTCTAGCGGTCAGCACAGATACGCAGTATTTT. The encoded protein is CASSITILAVSTDTQYF. V gene TRBV12-3 or TRBV12-4 combines with J gene TRBJ2-3; 7 nucleotides line up with TRBD2. V lost 5 bases to trimming and J lost 0 bases; unmatched junction nucleotides: 11. The CDR3 has 17 residues.

In DNA, the CDR3 is TGCAGTGCTACTAGCGCGTTCCAAGAGACCCAGTACTTC. Amino acids: CSATSAFQETQYF. The V call is TRBV20-1, the J call TRBJ2-5; maybe TRBD2 (6 bases). In germline, CDR1 is DFQATT, CDR2 SNEGSKA (reference sequence). The CDR3 covers 13 residues. V lost 4 bases and J 1 base, leaving 10 bases between the germline ends.

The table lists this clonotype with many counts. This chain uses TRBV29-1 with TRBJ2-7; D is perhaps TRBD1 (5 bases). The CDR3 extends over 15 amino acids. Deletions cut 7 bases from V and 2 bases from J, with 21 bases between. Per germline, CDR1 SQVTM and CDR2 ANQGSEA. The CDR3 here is CSAGAGGADTYEQYF. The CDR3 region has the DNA TGCAGCGCTGGGGCCGGTGGGGCCGATACCTACGAGCAGTACTTC.